These 17 T cell receptor beta chains were sequenced from one sample in a study of T cell responses to AZD1222 COVID-19 vaccine. Method: immunoSEQ multiplex PCR; TCRdb's copy keeps in-frame clones and lacks some. The table includes more than 95,000 clones, around 92% detected once. This sample comprised peripheral blood, obtained on day 0 of AZD1222 vaccination. The receptors stem from an adult in good health.

This clone was counted once. The rearrangement links TRBV30 to TRBJ1-2; D gene unclear. The V gene lost 5 bases and the J gene lost 4 bases, with 20 bases spanning the gap. The CDR3 contains 15 residues. Germline CDR1 reads GTSNPN; CDR2 reads SVGIG (reference sequence). Written as DNA, the CDR3 is TGTGCCTGGGGTGGGAGTATGGCGGTCACCTATGGCTACACCTTC. The encoded protein is CAWGGSMAVTYGYTF.

The chain couples TRBV5-6 to TRBJ2-7; 9 bases fit TRBD1. The CDR3 has 14 residues. From germline, CDR1 is SGHDT and CDR2 YYEEEE. J was trimmed by 3 bases and V by 8 bases; bases with no gene match: 9. In DNA, the CDR3 is TGTGCCAGTCAAACGACAGGGGGTTTCTACGAGCAGTACTTC. This sequence encodes CASQTTGGFYEQYF.

V gene TRBV6-5 combines with J gene TRBJ1-6; 7 nucleotides match TRBD1. The CDR3 totals 14 residues. Germline CDR1 and CDR2: MNHEY and SVGAGI. V was clipped by 4 bases and J by 6 bases; unmatched bases: 3. The CDR3 DNA reads TGTGCCAGCAGTTCGACAGGGTTTAATTCACCCCTCCACTTT. Translating gives CASSSTGFNSPLHF.

The chain uses TRBV20-1 and TRBJ2-3; 10 positions match TRBD1. Germline V lookup: CDR1 DFQATT, CDR2 SNEGSKA (reference sequence). This CDR3 contains 15 residues. The junction had 8 bases not matched to a gene; V was cut back by 3 bases and J by 5 bases. The CDR3 nucleotides are TGCAGTGCTAGTTACGGGACAGGGGTAAGAGATACGCAGTATTTT. Translation: CSASYGTGVRDTQYF.

The V call is TRBV6-4, the J call TRBJ2-7, with 9 bases identical to TRBD1. The length of the CDR3 is 14 residues. CDR1 and CDR2 (germline): MRHNA, SNTAGT. With V trimmed by 9 bases and J by 9 bases, 15 bases remained unmatched. CDR3 bases: TGTGCCAGGGGGACAGGGTTTTATTTTAGCGGGCAGTACTTC. Its protein product is CARGTGFYFSGQYF.

The V and J genes are TRBV5-1 and TRBJ2-3; D is uncertain. Trimming took off 4 bases at V and 5 bases at J, with 14 bases between the two ends. CDR1 is SGHRS and CDR2 is YFSETQ in the germline V gene. The CDR3 loop spans 14 amino acids. The CDR3 here is CASSIQSRRDTQYF. In DNA, the CDR3 is TGCGCCAGCAGCATACAATCGAGGAGAGATACGCAGTATTTT.

This chain joins TRBV4-1 and TRBJ1-2; D might be TRBD1 (5 bases). Germline assignment: CDR1 MGHRA and CDR2 YSYEKL. This CDR3 is built from 13 residues. The V end was cut by 3 bases, the J end by 8 bases, with 13 bases between. In DNA form, the CDR3 reads TGCGCCAGCAGCCAGCCCAGGGTAACAGGCTACACCTTC. Its protein product is CASSQPRVTGYTF.

The rearrangement joins TRBV7-9 to TRBJ2-1; D is uncertain. CDR1 is SEHNR and CDR2 is FQNEAQ in the germline V gene (reference sequence). The CDR3 is made up of 12 amino acids. V was cut by 5 bases and J by 5 bases, with 7 bases left in between. The chain's CDR3 is CASSPRDNEQFF. The CDR3 nucleotides are TGTGCCAGCAGCCCCCGAGACAATGAGCAGTTCTTC.

The V and J genes are TRBV7-3 and TRBJ1-1; D not certain. The germline gives CDR1 SGHTA, CDR2 FQGTGA. CDR3 length: 14 residues. V shed 5 bases and J shed 5 bases, with 15 bases lying between them. The CDR3 loop reads CASSQNSVGTEAFF. The DNA for the CDR3 is TGTGCCAGCAGCCAAAACTCCGTTGGAACTGAAGCTTTCTTT.

The chain carries TRBV6-2 or TRBV6-3 and TRBJ2-5; no clear D. Germline lookup yields CDR1 MNHEY and CDR2 SVGEGT. V lost 5 bases, J lost 2 bases, and 18 bases lay in between. This CDR3 comprises 16 residues. CDR3 nucleotides: TGTGCCAGCAGTACCGCATTTCGACGGTCACAAGAGACCCAGTACTTC. Protein product: CASSTAFRRSQETQYF.

The CDR3 protein is CASGDRGHREQFF. CDR3 coding DNA: TGTGCCAGCGGGGACAGGGGGCACCGTGAGCAGTTCTTC. J is TRBJ2-1 and V is TRBV6-5; the match to TRBD1 covers 12 bases. CDR3 length equals 13 residues. Germline V gene lookup returns CDR1 MNHEY and CDR2 SVGAGI. Trimming cost V 8 bases and J 9 bases; bases outside gene matches: 5.

This clone has more than one count but fewer than ten. The chain couples TRBV5-1 to TRBJ1-4; D might be TRBD1 (6 bases). Trimming removed 4 bases from V and 8 bases from J, with 24 bases in between. The CDR3 totals 17 residues. Germline values: CDR1 SGHRS, CDR2 YFSETQ. CDR3: CASSQITTGGGREKLFF. For the CDR3, the DNA is TGCGCCAGCAGCCAAATTACGACAGGTGGGGGTCGAGAAAAACTGTTTTTT.

The chain couples TRBV4-2 to TRBJ2-3, with 11 bases fitting TRBD2. The germline CDR1 and CDR2 sequences are LGHNA and YNFKEQ. The CDR3 extends over 18 amino acids. Losses at the gene ends were 1 base for V and 0 bases for J; bases not matched to a gene: 6. This CDR3 is CASSQATLAGASTDTQYF. CDR3 DNA sequence: TGTGCCAGCAGCCAAGCCACACTAGCGGGGGCAAGCACAGATACGCAGTATTTT.

The sample holds one count of this clone. This chain joins TRBV7-3 and TRBJ1-2, with D tentatively TRBD1 (6 bases). The germline V gene encodes CDR1 SGHTA and CDR2 FQGTGA. This CDR3 contains 14 residues. Trimming cost V 1 base and J 3 bases, with 9 bases left between them. CDR3 coding DNA: TGTGCCAGCAGCTTAATCAGGGGTGACTATGGCTACACCTTC. Protein: CASSLIRGDYGYTF.

The chain is built from TRBV2 and TRBJ2-7, with 8 bases that match TRBD1. This CDR3 has 13 residues. The V segment lost 8 bases and the J segment 4 bases; nucleotides outside the gene matches: 7. Germline V CDR1 and CDR2: SNHLY, FYNNEI. As DNA, the CDR3 is TGTGCCAGCCGCCTGGGGACAGGTTACGAGCAGTACTTC. Protein product: CASRLGTGYEQYF. The full variable domain, its missing parts supplied by reference TRBV2 and TRBJ2-7, is EPEVTQTPSHQVTQMGQEVILRCVPISNHLYFYWYRQILGQKVEFLVSFYNNEISEKSEIFDDQFSVERPDGSNFTLKIRSTKLEDSAMYFCASRLGTGYEQYFGPGTRLTVT.

J is TRBJ1-4 and V is TRBV2, with TRBD1 matching over 11 bases. The V gene end was trimmed by 4 bases and the J gene end by 6 bases; junction bases not matched to a gene: 10. The germline V gene encodes CDR1 SNHLY and CDR2 FYNNEI. The CDR3 is 17 amino acids. Here the CDR3 DNA reads TGTGCCAGCAGTGGGACAGGGGGCTCTTTTGGTCATGAAAAACTGTTTTTT. Encoded protein: CASSGTGGSFGHEKLFF.

The chain links TRBV3-1 (or the pseudogene TRBV3-2) to TRBJ2-2; TRBD1 or TRBD2 may be the D gene (5 bases each). The germline V gene has CDR1 LGHDT and CDR2 YNNKEL (reference sequence). V lost 11 bases, J lost 4 bases, and 11 bases lay in between. The CDR3 is 12 amino acids. The CDR3 loop reads CASGDATGELFF. The CDR3 nucleotides are TGTGCCTCCGGGGACGCCACCGGGGAGCTGTTTTTT.